The 8 T cell receptor beta chains presented below share a single source sample, sequenced in a study of monozygotic twins with inflammatory bowel disease (dated by TCRdb to between 2019 and 2020). Libraries were built with 5' RACE. Sequenced on an Illumina HiSeq 2500. TCRdb reprocessed the reads; each CDR3 protein sequence makes one entry, and DNA is unavailable. The sample has under 350,000 distinct CDR3 sequences on record. The ten largest account for approximately 5.4% of the sample. Sequenced material: blood. The receptors originated from a human donor with ulcerative colitis or Crohn's disease, or a healthy co-twin of an affected twin (not recorded which).

The chain employs TRBV18 and TRBJ1-5. CDR3 length: 15 amino acids. Germline V gene data show CDR1 as KGHSH and CDR2 as LQKENI. CDR3 sequence reads: CASSQLENSNQPQHF. Complete variable domain (other parts from reference TRBV18 and TRBJ1-5): NAGVMQNPRHLVRRRGQEARLRCSPMKGHSHVYWYRQLPEEGLKFMVYLQKENIIDESGMPKERFSAEFPKEGPSILRIQQVVRGDSAAYFCASSQLENSNQPQHFGDGTRLSIL.

The chain couples TRBV6-1 to TRBJ2-7. Germline V gives CDR1 MNHNS, CDR2 SASEGT. The CDR3 totals 13 residues. This CDR3 is CASMAGGSYEQYF.

The chain employs TRBV28 and TRBJ2-3; TCRdb's assignment of TRBD2 cannot be checked, as there is no DNA. The V gene's germline CDR1 is MDHEN and CDR2 SYDVKM. This CDR3 has 13 amino acids. CDR3 sequence: CASTAAGEDTQYF.

This rearrangement joins TRBV5-1 to TRBJ2-1. The germline V gene has CDR1 SGHRS and CDR2 YFSETQ. This CDR3 is 14 amino acids long. This chain's CDR3 is CASSLDAAQNEQFF.

The rearrangement links TRBV20-1 to TRBJ2-6. Germline V gene data show CDR1 as DFQATT and CDR2 as SNEGSKA (reference sequence). The CDR3 extends over 15 amino acids. Here the CDR3 reads CSAREGSSGANVLTF.

The gene calls are TRBV28 and TRBJ1-6. The CDR3 sequence is 13 residues long. Germline CDR1 is MDHEN and CDR2 is SYDVKM. CDR3 sequence: CAAKEASYSPLHF.

This chain links TRBV7-9 with TRBJ2-6; TCRdb outputs TRBD1, but without DNA this stays unchecked. The V gene's germline CDR1 is SEHNR and CDR2 FQNEAQ (reference sequence). The CDR3 loop spans 16 amino acids. The CDR3 protein is CASSLVRAGGANVLTF.

This chain joins TRBV10-3 and TRBJ2-1. The CDR3 runs to 14 residues. Looked up from germline, CDR1 is ENHRY and CDR2 is SYGVKD. This CDR3 reads CAISEQATANEQFF.